This T cell receptor beta chain was captured in a study of T cell responses to AZD1222 COVID-19 vaccine. CDR1 and CDR2 (germline): MNHNS, SASEGT. This CDR3 is built from 13 residues. Trimming took 2 bases from V and 3 from J, leaving 7 bases between them. This clone was recorded a few times. Its antigen remains unidentified. Study-level results: Repertoires in all cases were sampled only once the peak T cell response had passed. CD4 TCRs associated with vaccination spanned spike, dominating at 160-218 and 743-854.

This table comes from immunoSEQ multiplex PCR, and its TCRdb copy is limited to in-frame clones, with some not included. The table shows roughly 130,000 clones, with around 85% occurring only once. The material sequenced was peripheral blood, taken on day 0 of AZD1222 vaccination. The clonotype was recovered from an adult in good health. The V and J genes are TRBV6-1 and TRBJ1-2, with no clear D. The CDR3 sequence is CASSERLYYGYTF. CDR3 bases: TGTGCCAGCAGTGAACGGTTGTACTATGGCTACACCTTC.